This T cell receptor beta chain was obtained from a study of blood T cell repertoires in COVID-19. J lost 4 bases, V lost 2 bases, and 1 base had no gene match. This CDR3 is 15 amino acids long. CDR1 is MNHNS, CDR2 SASEGT, per germline. The repertoire was sequenced with immunoSEQ multiplex PCR; TCRdb's copy has only in-frame clones and lacks some. The sample records 55,000 to 70,000 clones, more than 70% being singletons. This rearrangement joins TRBV6-1 to TRBJ2-1; 11 bases are shared with TRBD2. Material for sequencing was PBMCs or T cells enriched from blood (not recorded which). This receptor was taken from a woman between 40 and 55 years old who had recovered from COVID-19. The CDR3 sequence is CASSESSGGYNEQFF. CDR3 coding DNA: TGTGCCAGCAGTGAATCTAGCGGGGGGTACAATGAGCAGTTCTTC.